The entry below gives a single T cell receptor (beta chain) sequence along with its context. Its recognized antigen is unknown. No much larger clone is present one base from it, and per-base qualities are unavailable. The method behind the library was the immunoSEQ multiplex PCR assay. What TCRdb holds here is the immuneACCESS table cut down to in-frame rearrangements. Part of the clones is not present; checked against another copy, under half of the missing clones reflect an unresolved V gene, and the others are unexplained. Present in this sample are approximately 79,000 clones, approximately 89% of which were seen just once. The ten largest clones capture roughly 6.7% of the sample. These data originate in a study of control samples from healthy donors and cancer patients (dated by TCRdb to about 2020). Relative to germline, V is 6 bases shorter and J is 1 base shorter, with 16 bases between their ends. CDR1 SGHVS and CDR2 FNYEAQ were looked up in the germline V gene. CDR3 length: 16 amino acids, cysteine to phenylalanine. Here the CDR3 DNA is all that survives: 48 bases in frame from base 1.

Sequences were obtained from blood. The sequence is built from TRBV7-6 and TRBJ1-3; matching of 5 bases hints at TRBD1 as the D gene. This TCR was recovered from a man aged 45 to 65 in good health. The sequence in DNA is TGTGCCAGCAGTCCGCTTCAGGGTCGGTCTGGAAACACCATATATTTT. This sequence encodes CASSPLQGRSGNTIYF.